This T cell receptor beta chain derives from a study of shared clonotypes between healthy human individuals. Remarks on this clone: Its cognate antigen is unknown.

This was a deep-level run. Some clones are missing from TCRdb's copy, which holds only in-frame ones; the method was immunoSEQ multiplex PCR. The table has 2.5 million or so clones, roughly 92% seen once; the top ten hold around 0.15%. Study conclusions and caveats: Among non-shared clonotypes, generation probabilities were lower than among those shared by all four donors. Several donors showed sharing of 4.5% to 5% of naive CD4 clonotypes.

From germline, CDR1 is GTSNPN and CDR2 SVGIG (reference sequence). The CDR3 has 14 amino acids. Trimming shortened V by 6 bases and J by 5 bases, and 19 bases separated the two germline ends. The TCR sequence derives from a man aged 18-30 years in good health. The sequencing input was naive CD4+ T cells sorted from blood. Subset defined: CD45RA+ positively selected. The V call is TRBV30, the J call TRBJ2-5; a possible D gene is TRBD2 (6 bases). As DNA, the CDR3 is TGTGCCTGCGATGTCAATGGTCGGGGGGAGACCCAGTACTTC. It is translated as CACDVNGRGETQYF.